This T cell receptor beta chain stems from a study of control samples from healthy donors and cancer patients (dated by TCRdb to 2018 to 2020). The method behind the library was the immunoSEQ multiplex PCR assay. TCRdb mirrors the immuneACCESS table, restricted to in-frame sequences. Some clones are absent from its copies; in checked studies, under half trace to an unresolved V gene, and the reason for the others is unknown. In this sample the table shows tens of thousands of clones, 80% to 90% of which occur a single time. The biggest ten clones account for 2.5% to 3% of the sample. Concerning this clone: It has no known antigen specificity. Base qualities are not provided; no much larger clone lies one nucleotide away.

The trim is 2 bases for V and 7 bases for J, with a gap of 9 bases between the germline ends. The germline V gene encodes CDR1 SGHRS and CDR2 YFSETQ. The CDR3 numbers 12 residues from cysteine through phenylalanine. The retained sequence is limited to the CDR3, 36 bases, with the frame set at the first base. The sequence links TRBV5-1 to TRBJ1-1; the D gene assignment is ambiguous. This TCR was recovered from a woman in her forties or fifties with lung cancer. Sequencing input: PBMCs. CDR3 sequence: CASSFSSSEAFF. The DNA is TGCGCCAGCAGCTTTTCTTCCAGTGAAGCTTTCTTT.